The clone carrying this TCR beta chain has ten or more counts. Antigen unknown. The data derive from a study of regulatory T cells in long-lasting Graves disease. For the study at large: For under 3 months, newly diagnosed Graves' patients had been taking antithyroid drugs.

Specified time point: newly diagnosed GD, antithyroid drugs for less than 3 months. The TCR library was made from RNA that had been extracted from PBMCs in TRIzol. Germline V gene data show CDR1 as SNHLY and CDR2 as FYNNEI. V shed 8 bases and J shed 7 bases, with 24 bases lying between them. The CDR3 extends over 16 amino acids. iRepertoire HTBI primers and Arm-PCR of CDR3 regions built TCR beta libraries. TCRdb reprocessed the multiplex PCR reads with MiXCR, giving one entry per CDR3 protein. The repertoire holds 350,000 to 450,000 distinct CDR3 sequences, with under 15% as singletons. General observations from the study: Persistent disease exhibited a predilection for TRBV28, TRBJ1-2 and TRBJ2-5.

This sample was shared with a second study, whose subject was T cells in Graves' hyperthyroidism and ophthalmopathy. That source notes: With the HTBI primer set, the TCR CDR3 went through a first round of RT-PCR. Progression to ophthalmopathy was predicted a median of 6.5 months early.

This sequence joins TRBV2 and TRBJ2-1; D not resolved. The sequencing used peripheral blood mononuclear cells (PBMCs), collected at new diagnosis, from a patient treated with antithyroid drugs. The sequence was obtained from a woman in her twenties or thirties with Graves disease. The CDR3 DNA reads as TGTGCCAGCGGGTTCCGACTCGATTTGAATCAAAATGAGCAGTTCTTC. As protein: CASGFRLDLNQNEQFF.